This TCR beta chain derives from a study of blood T cell repertoires in COVID-19. The germline V gene encodes CDR1 SGHRS and CDR2 YFSETQ. V lost 4 bases to trimming and J lost 4 bases, with 12 bases between them. The CDR3 runs 14 residues. Original processing methods: Estimated nucleated cell counts came from reference gene primer amplification. Using immunoSEQ multiplex PCR, the repertoire was profiled, and TCRdb retains in-frame clones only, with some absent. Clone size and the V and J calls come from that table; the DNA yielded D and trimming. The sample holds over 250,000 clones, approximately 83% seen once.

The rearrangement links TRBV5-1 to TRBJ1-5, with D perhaps TRBD1 (6 bases). The origin of this receptor is a human donor in a cohort sampled during active COVID-19. The sample consisted of peripheral blood. CDR3 in amino acids: CASSPGQRNQPQHF. CDR3 DNA sequence: TGCGCCAGCAGCCCAGGACAGCGGAATCAGCCCCAGCATTTT.